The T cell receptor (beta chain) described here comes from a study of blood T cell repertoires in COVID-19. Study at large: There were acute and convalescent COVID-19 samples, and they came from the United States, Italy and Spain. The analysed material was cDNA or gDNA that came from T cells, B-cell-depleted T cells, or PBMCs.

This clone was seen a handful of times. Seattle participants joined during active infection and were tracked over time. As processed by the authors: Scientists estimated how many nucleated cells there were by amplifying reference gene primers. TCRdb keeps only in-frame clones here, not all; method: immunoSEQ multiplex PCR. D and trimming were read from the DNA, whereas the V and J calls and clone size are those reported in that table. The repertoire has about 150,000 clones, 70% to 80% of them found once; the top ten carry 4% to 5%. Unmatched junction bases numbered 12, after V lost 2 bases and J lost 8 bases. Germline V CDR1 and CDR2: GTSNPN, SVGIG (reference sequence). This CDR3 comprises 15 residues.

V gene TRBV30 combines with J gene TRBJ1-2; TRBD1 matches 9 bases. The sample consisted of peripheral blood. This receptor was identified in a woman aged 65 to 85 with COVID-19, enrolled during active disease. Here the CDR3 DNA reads TGTGCCTGGAGTACGAACAGGGGGCAGTCGGGGGGCTACACCTTC. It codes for CAWSTNRGQSGGYTF.